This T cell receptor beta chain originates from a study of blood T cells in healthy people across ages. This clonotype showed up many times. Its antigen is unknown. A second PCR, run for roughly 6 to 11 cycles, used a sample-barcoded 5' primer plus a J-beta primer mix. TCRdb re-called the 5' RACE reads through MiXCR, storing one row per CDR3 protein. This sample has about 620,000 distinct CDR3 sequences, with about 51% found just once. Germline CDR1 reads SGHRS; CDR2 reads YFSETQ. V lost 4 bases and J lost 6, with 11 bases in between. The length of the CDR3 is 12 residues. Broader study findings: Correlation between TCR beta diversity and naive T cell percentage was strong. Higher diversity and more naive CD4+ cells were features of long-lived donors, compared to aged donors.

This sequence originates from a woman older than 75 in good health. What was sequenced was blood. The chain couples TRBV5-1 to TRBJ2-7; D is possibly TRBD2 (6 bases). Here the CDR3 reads CASSGTVSEQYF. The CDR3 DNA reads TGCGCCAGCAGCGGGACTGTATCCGAGCAGTACTTC. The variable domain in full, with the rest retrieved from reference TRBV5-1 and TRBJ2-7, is KAGVTQTPRYLIKTRGQQVTLSCSPISGHRSVSWYQQTPGQGLQFLFEYFSETQRNKGNFPGRFSGRQFSNSRSEMNVSTLELGDSALYLCASSGTVSEQYFGPGTRLTVT.